The 20 T cell receptor beta chains presented below share a single source sample, sequenced in a study of T-cell reconstitution after alpha-beta-depleted transplantation in children. It was with unique molecular identifiers that the TCRbeta library was prepared. One entry per CDR3 protein results from TCRdb running MiXCR on the PCR reads. The sample has around 450,000 distinct CDR3 sequences; about 10% are singletons. Here the sequenced sample was PBMCs, taken before TCRalphabeta/CD19-depleted stem cell transplant. These receptors all stem from a child aged 2-15 years with inherited bone marrow failure, due to receive a stem cell transplant.

This clonotype was counted ten times or more. The chain combines TRBV4-1 with TRBJ2-5; D might be TRBD1 (10 bases). The CDR3 runs to 19 residues. Germline V gives CDR1 MGHRA, CDR2 YSYEKL. V lost 4 bases and J lost 2, with 26 bases in between. CDR3 protein: CASSPDRGRLAVRQETQYF. The DNA for the CDR3 is TGCGCCAGCAGCCCAGACAGGGGGCGACTAGCGGTGAGACAAGAGACCCAGTACTTC.

The rearrangement uses TRBV7-8 and TRBJ2-1; no clear D gene. There are 14 residues in the CDR3. The germline gives CDR1 SGHVS, CDR2 FQNEAQ. The V end lost 4 bases, the J end lost 5 bases, and 12 bases lay between the germline ends. The CDR3 DNA reads as TGTGCCAGCAGCTCGGTATGGCGGCACAATGAGCAGTTCTTC. It translates to CASSSVWRHNEQFF.

This clonotype was seen ten or more times. The rearrangement uses TRBV25-1 and TRBJ2-1, with 8 bases identical to TRBD1. From germline, CDR1 is MGHDK and CDR2 SYGVNS. Trimming at V came to 2 bases and at J to 6 bases, leaving 6 bases not matched to a gene. This CDR3 comprises 15 residues. The CDR3 protein is CASSEDRGVPNEQFF. The CDR3 DNA reads TGTGCCAGCAGTGAAGACAGGGGCGTTCCCAATGAGCAGTTCTTC. Drawing the rest from reference TRBV25-1 and TRBJ2-1, the complete variable domain is EADIYQTPRYLVIGTGKKITLECSQTMGHDKMYWYQQDPGMELHLIHYSYGVNSTEKGDLSSESTVSRIRTEHFPLTLESARPSHTSQYLCASSEDRGVPNEQFFGPGTRLTVL.

This clonotype was recorded at least ten times. The J gene is TRBJ2-2, the V gene TRBV7-2; possibly TRBD1 for D (5 bases). Trimming removed 1 base from V and 6 bases from J, with 9 bases in between. This CDR3 spans 14 amino acids. The germline V gene encodes CDR1 SGHTA and CDR2 FQGNSA. The CDR3 DNA reads TGTGCCAGCAGCTTAGTAGGGGCCCCCGGGGAGCTGTTTTTT. Protein: CASSLVGAPGELFF.

This clonotype was seen many times. V usage is TRBV24-1 and J usage is TRBJ2-2; no definite D call. The CDR3 has 14 amino acids. Trimming cost V 3 bases and J 4 bases, with 8 bases left between them. Germline assignment: CDR1 KGHDR and CDR2 SFDVKD. This CDR3 is CATSDIQGTGELFF. The CDR3 DNA reads as TGTGCCACCAGTGATATTCAAGGCACCGGGGAGCTGTTTTTT.

Concerning this clonotype: A much larger clone lies one base from this, so it may be a read error. J is TRBJ2-5 and V is TRBV5-1; D remains unclear. The V gene's germline CDR1 is SGHRS and CDR2 YFSETQ. The CDR3 has 15 amino acids. CDR3 loop: CASSLLQDLQKTQYF. The CDR3 DNA is TGCGCCAGCAGCTTGCTTCAGGACCTCCAAAAGACCCAGTACTTC.

This clonotype has a count of ten or more. The V gene is TRBV5-6, the J gene TRBJ2-1; D may be TRBD1 (7 bases). The V end lost 0 bases, the J end lost 6 bases, and 16 bases lay between the germline ends. This CDR3 spans 16 amino acids. From germline, CDR1 is SGHDT and CDR2 YYEEEE. CDR3 amino acids: CASSLGAGGGTNEQFF. The CDR3 nucleotides are TGTGCCAGCAGCTTGGGGGCAGGGGGAGGAACCAATGAGCAGTTCTTC.

This clonotype showed up just a few times. V usage is TRBV4-3 and J usage is TRBJ1-6; 7 bases agree with TRBD1. The CDR3 consists of 16 residues. The V gene's germline CDR1 is LGHNA and CDR2 YSLEER. V dropped 3 bases and J dropped 7; count of bases not matched to a gene: 9. CDR3 DNA: TGCGCCAGCAGCCATGCCCCGGGACAGCGAAATTCACCCCTCCACTTT. This encodes CASSHAPGQRNSPLHF.

This clonotype has a count of ten or more. CDR3 sequence (DNA): TGCAGCGTTGAGCTGACTAGCGGGAGTGTTAACGAGCAGTACTTC. Protein sequence: CSVELTSGSVNEQYF. This sequence joins TRBV29-1 and TRBJ2-7, with TRBD2 matching over 12 bases. Trimming at V came to 3 bases and at J to 5 bases, leaving 8 bases not matched to a gene. CDR3 length equals 15 residues. CDR1 and CDR2 from the germline V gene are SQVTM and ANQGSEA.

This clonotype has a handful of counts. V usage is TRBV20-1 and J usage is TRBJ2-7; TRBD2 agrees at 9 bases. J was trimmed by 0 bases and V by 4 bases; bases with no gene match: 19. CDR1 and CDR2 (germline): DFQATT, SNEGSKA (reference sequence). The CDR3 loop spans 19 amino acids. CDR3 amino acids: CSANNAGASGKRSSYEQYF. The CDR3, as DNA: TGCAGTGCTAACAACGCCGGGGCTAGCGGGAAAAGGAGCTCCTACGAGCAGTACTTC.

In its sample, this clonotype was seen many times. The gene calls are TRBV20-1 and TRBJ2-3; 11 nucleotides agree with TRBD1. This CDR3 comprises 15 residues. CDR1 DFQATT and CDR2 SNEGSKA come from the germline V gene (reference sequence). V lost 6 bases to trimming and J lost 2 bases; unmatched junction nucleotides: 7. CDR3 loop: CSAGGQGADTDTQYF. The CDR3 coding sequence is TGCAGTGCCGGAGGACAGGGGGCCGACACAGATACGCAGTATTTT.

Comment on this clonotype: A read error may be the cause here, since a much bigger clone is one base away. The CDR3 end shows no conserved phenylalanine or tryptophan, and so a read error is likely. The chain uses TRBV4-3 and TRBJ2-1; possibly TRBD1 for D (7 bases). V lost 4 bases and J lost 8, with 21 bases in between. Germline lookup yields CDR1 LGHNA and CDR2 YSLEER. This CDR3 has 16 residues. The CDR3 reads CASSPRATGEVDEQFL. The CDR3 DNA reads TGCGCCAGCAGCCCAAGGGCAACAGGGGAGGTCGATGAGCAGTTCCTC.

The sample holds many counts of this clonotype. The chain carries TRBV5-5 and TRBJ2-3, with TRBD2 matching 8 bases. Unmatched junction bases numbered 6, after V lost 1 base and J lost 2 bases. The CDR3 is 16 residues long. The germline CDR1 and CDR2 sequences are SGHKS and YYEKEE (reference sequence). CDR3 DNA sequence: TGTGCCAGCAGCTTGAATGGCGGGGGGACCACAGATACGCAGTATTTT. It specifies CASSLNGGGTTDTQYF. The full variable domain, rest sourced from reference TRBV5-5 and TRBJ2-3, is DAGVTQSPTHLIKTRGQQVTLRCSPISGHKSVSWYQQVLGQGPQFIFQYYEKEERGRGNFPDRFSARQFPNYSSELNVNALLLGDSALYLCASSLNGGGTTDTQYFGPGTRLTVL.

This clonotype was observed many times. The V gene is TRBV27, the J gene TRBJ1-1; D remains unclear. CDR3 length equals 16 residues. CDR1 and CDR2 from the germline V gene are MNHEY and SMNVEV (reference sequence). V lost 7 bases and J 1 base, leaving 19 bases between the germline ends. Here the CDR3 DNA reads TGTGCCAGCAACCGGATCCCGGATAGAAAGAACACTGAAGCTTTCTTT. The encoded protein is CASNRIPDRKNTEAFF.

The chain employs TRBV7-9 and TRBJ2-5, with TRBD2 identical over 10 bases. The junction had 3 bases not matched to a gene; V was cut back by 8 bases and J by 0 bases. Per germline, CDR1 SEHNR and CDR2 FQNEAQ (reference sequence). This CDR3 is built from 14 residues. The CDR3 spells CASPLAGYQETQYF. CDR3 in DNA: TGTGCCAGCCCACTAGCGGGGTACCAAGAGACCCAGTACTTC.

The sample holds many counts of this clonotype. The V and J genes are TRBV18 and TRBJ2-1; 8 bases are a match to TRBD2. V lost 3 bases, J lost 5 bases, and 6 bases stayed unmatched. This CDR3 is built from 15 residues. Germline CDR1 is KGHSH and CDR2 is LQKENI. CDR3 loop: CASSPHTLADNEQFF. CDR3 nucleotides: TGTGCCAGCTCACCGCATACACTAGCGGACAATGAGCAGTTCTTC.

This clonotype was picked up many times. The chain links TRBV9 to TRBJ2-7, with no clear D. Germline CDR1 and CDR2: SGDLS and YYNGEE. Trimming cost V 1 base and J 3 bases, with 17 bases left between them. This CDR3 has 16 residues. The CDR3 DNA is TGTGCCAGCAGCGTATTTCAGGACCCAAACATCTACGAGCAGTACTTC. Translated: CASSVFQDPNIYEQYF.

This clonotype has ten or more counts. V and J are TRBV20-1 and TRBJ2-2, with D perhaps matching TRBD1 or TRBD2 (5 bases each). CDR1 DFQATT and CDR2 SNEGSKA come from the germline V gene (reference sequence). This CDR3 spans 12 amino acids. Trimming left V 2 bases short and J 5 bases short, with 6 bases between. CDR3 sequence: CSARWGTGELFF. The CDR3 bases are TGCAGTGCTAGATGGGGGACCGGGGAGCTGTTTTTT.

This clonotype was detected many times. This rearrangement joins TRBV4-3 to TRBJ2-5; TRBD2 is a possible D gene (5 bases). Trimming cost V 6 bases and J 5 bases, with 13 bases left between them. CDR1 is LGHNA, CDR2 YSLEER, per germline. The CDR3 is made up of 13 amino acids. The CDR3 DNA reads TGCGCCAGCAGGGGGTCTAGCAGGGAGACCCAGTACTTC. Amino acid sequence: CASRGSSRETQYF.

This clonotype has at least ten counts. The chain couples TRBV7-6 to TRBJ2-7; possible D gene TRBD2, 6 bases. Germline CDR1 SGHVS, CDR2 FNYEAQ. CDR3 length equals 15 residues. V gave up 5 bases and J gave up 0 bases, with 14 bases separating them. Here the CDR3 DNA reads TGTGCCAGCAGCGCCGGGGGTTTCAGCTCCTACGAGCAGTACTTC. As protein: CASSAGGFSSYEQYF.